These T cell receptor beta chains were read from a single sample in a study of OX40 agonist ivuxolimab in advanced cancers. Sequenced by immunoSEQ multiplex PCR; TCRdb stores in-frame clones only, minus some. This table has about 32,000 clones, over 75% appearing once. The material was CD4+ or CD8+ T cells sorted from blood, obtained in a trial of the OX40 agonist ivuxolimab. These receptor sequences come from an adult with an advanced solid tumor such as melanoma, head and neck, liver or kidney cancer. The CDR3 runs from the conserved cysteine through the conserved F or W. A D gene is named only where the DNA matches it firmly. Size values are once, few and many counts, or a class for expanded clones, and some rows have none.

v_gene	abundance	d_gene	j_gene	CDR3nt	CDR3aa
TRBV9	-	-	TRBJ2-5	TGTGCCAGCAGCTTTAGGGTTCAAGAGACCCAGTACTTC	CASSFRVQETQYF
TRBV23-1	-	TRBD1	TRBJ1-2	TGCGCCAGCAGTCCACAGGGGGCTGGTGGCGGCTACACCTTC	CASSPQGAGGGYTF
TRBV9	-	TRBD2	TRBJ2-3	TGTGCCAGCAGCCACCCACTAGCGGGGGGGGGAGATACGCAGTATTTT	CASSHPLAGGGDTQYF
TRBV7-8	-	TRBD1	TRBJ2-3	TGTGCCAGCAGCTTTGGGACAGGGGGCACAGATACGCAGTATTTT	CASSFGTGGTDTQYF
TRBV7-9	-	-	TRBJ1-2	TGTGCCAGCAGCCAGTCCGCTAACTATGGCTACACCTTC	CASSQSANYGYTF
TRBV30	-	TRBD2	TRBJ2-7	TGTGCCTGGGCGGGGGGATACGAGCAGTACTTC	CAWAGGYEQYF
TRBV27	few	-	TRBJ1-2	TGTGCCAGCAGTTTCAGGGAGTCGTGGGGCTACACCTTC	CASSFRESWGYTF
TRBV4-1	few	TRBD2	TRBJ2-5	TGCGCCAGCAGCCAAGATTCCCGCGGGGGGGGGACCCAGTACTTC	CASSQDSRGGGTQYF
TRBV5-4	-	TRBD1	TRBJ2-5	TGTGCCAGCAGCTTGGACAGGGGGATCAGTGGGAAAGAGACCCAGTACTTC	CASSLDRGISGKETQYF
TRBV4-3	-	-	TRBJ2-7	TGCGCCAGCAGCCAAGATATGGGGTACGAGCAGTACTTC	CASSQDMGYEQYF
TRBV5-1	-	-	TRBJ2-7	TGCGCCAACAGACAGGATCGGTACTTTCCAGCGGTCTACGAGCAGTACTTC	CANRQDRYFPAVYEQYF
TRBV9	-	-	TRBJ1-6	TGTGCCAGCAGCGAGGACAGCCCCTACTATTCACCCCTCCACTTT	CASSEDSPYYSPLHF
TRBV19	-	-	TRBJ2-3	TGTGCCAGTAGTTCGGGACTCCCGAGCGATACGCAGTATTTT	CASSSGLPSDTQYF
TRBV7-6	-	-	TRBJ2-7	TGTGCCAGCAGCTTAGGGTCTGGCTCCTACGAGCAGTACTTC	CASSLGSGSYEQYF
TRBV19	-	TRBD2	TRBJ2-7	TGTGCCAGTAGTATCGCGGGGGCCTACGAGCAGTACTTC	CASSIAGAYEQYF
TRBV28	-	-	TRBJ1-3	TGTGCCAGCAATTTAGGCGGTCTCTCTGGAAACACCATATATTTT	CASNLGGLSGNTIYF
TRBV6-1	-	-	TRBJ2-5	TGTGCCAGCAGTGACGTACTAGTGGGGGAAGAGACCCAGTACTTC	CASSDVLVGEETQYF
TRBV11-2	-	-	TRBJ2-1	TGTGCCAGCAGCCCCGGACACGAGCAGTTCTTC	CASSPGHEQFF
TRBV9	-	TRBD1	TRBJ1-2	TGTGCCAGCAGCGTAGGAGGGGGCGACTATGGCTACACCTTC	CASSVGGGDYGYTF
TRBV6-1	-	-	TRBJ1-2	TGTGCCAGCAGTGAGTGGGACAACTATGGCTACACCTTC	CASSEWDNYGYTF
TRBV13	-	TRBD2	TRBJ2-7	TGTGCCAGCAGCTCTTACTCGGGGGGATACTACGAGCAGTACTTC	CASSSYSGGYYEQYF
TRBV11-2	-	TRBD2	TRBJ2-1	TGTGCCAGCAGCCCGACACTCAGAAGCGGGGGGCGGAATGAGCAGTTCTTC	CASSPTLRSGGRNEQFF
TRBV9	-	TRBD2	TRBJ2-1	TGTGCCAGCAGCGTAGCTGGTACTAGCGGGTATAATGAGCAGTTCTTC	CASSVAGTSGYNEQFF
TRBV6-1	-	TRBD1	TRBJ1-1	TGTGCCAGCAGTGTACAGGGGCGGGCCACTGAAGCTTTCTTT	CASSVQGRATEAFF
TRBV29-1	-	TRBD2	TRBJ2-7	TGCAGCGCTCTTAGCGGGGGGGTGAGCGAGCAGTACTTC	CSALSGGVSEQYF
TRBV5-6	-	-	TRBJ2-2	TGTGCCAGCAGCTTGGCCGTGGGTAACACCGGGGAGCTGTTTTTT	CASSLAVGNTGELFF
TRBV7-6	-	TRBD1	TRBJ2-1	TGTGCCAGCAGCCAGACAGGGCTAGACAATGAGCAGTTCTTC	CASSQTGLDNEQFF
TRBV20-1	-	TRBD1	TRBJ2-5	TGCAGTGCTAGAGCTCTGGACAGGGCTAACTTC	CSARALDRANF
TRBV27	-	TRBD2	TRBJ2-1	TGTGCCAGCCTCGGGCCCGGAGGAGCGGGGGTAAGCAATGAGCAGTTCTTC	CASLGPGGAGVSNEQFF
TRBV19	-	-	TRBJ2-1	TGTGCCAGTAGTATAGTTTGGTCAGACAATGAGCAGTTCTTC	CASSIVWSDNEQFF
TRBV4-1	-	-	TRBJ2-5	TGCGCCAGCAGCCAAGAACTGGGGACACTACAAGAGACCCAGTACTTC	CASSQELGTLQETQYF
TRBV6-5	-	-	TRBJ2-7	TGTGCCAGCAGTTGGGACCGTGGAGGTCGCTACGAGCAGTACTTC	CASSWDRGGRYEQYF
TRBV7-3	-	TRBD1	TRBJ1-6	TGTGCCACCAGGGGGATGTCCTATAATTCACCCCTCCACTTT	CATRGMSYNSPLHF
TRBV5-8	-	-	TRBJ2-1	TGTGCCAGCAGCGGGACAATATCCTCCTACAATGAGCAGTTCTTC	CASSGTISSYNEQFF
TRBV7-2	-	TRBD2	TRBJ2-7	TGTGCCAGCAGCTTGACTAGCGGGGGATCCTACGAGCAGTACTTC	CASSLTSGGSYEQYF
TRBV6-1	-	-	TRBJ2-7	TGTGCCAGCAGTGAGTGGGGGGCTAGCGTTTCCTACGAGCAGTACTTC	CASSEWGASVSYEQYF
TRBV29-1	-	TRBD1	TRBJ1-1	TGCAGTGGGACAGGGGGGAGTGGGGCTTTCTTT	CSGTGGSGAFF
TRBV11-2	-	TRBD1	TRBJ1-2	TGTGCCAGCAGCTTGTCGGGACAGGGTGACTATGGCTACACCTTC	CASSLSGQGDYGYTF
TRBV7-9	-	TRBD1	TRBJ2-7	TGTGCCAGCAGCTCACCGACAGGGGTGGGCGAGCAGTACTTC	CASSSPTGVGEQYF
TRBV14	-	-	TRBJ2-1	TGTGCCAGCAGCCAATGGGGGTCCTACAATGAGCAGTTCTTC	CASSQWGSYNEQFF
TRBV15	-	TRBD2	TRBJ2-1	TGTGCCACCAGCAGAGATCTGGCGGGAGCGTCCTACAATGAGCAGTTCTTC	CATSRDLAGASYNEQFF
TRBV6-5	-	-	TRBJ2-1	TGTGCCAGCAGTCGGGGGCCGAGCTCCTACAATGAGCAGTTCTTC	CASSRGPSSYNEQFF
TRBV5-1	-	TRBD1	TRBJ2-2	TGCGCCAGCAGCTACGACAGGGCAAACACCGGGGAGCTGTTTTTT	CASSYDRANTGELFF